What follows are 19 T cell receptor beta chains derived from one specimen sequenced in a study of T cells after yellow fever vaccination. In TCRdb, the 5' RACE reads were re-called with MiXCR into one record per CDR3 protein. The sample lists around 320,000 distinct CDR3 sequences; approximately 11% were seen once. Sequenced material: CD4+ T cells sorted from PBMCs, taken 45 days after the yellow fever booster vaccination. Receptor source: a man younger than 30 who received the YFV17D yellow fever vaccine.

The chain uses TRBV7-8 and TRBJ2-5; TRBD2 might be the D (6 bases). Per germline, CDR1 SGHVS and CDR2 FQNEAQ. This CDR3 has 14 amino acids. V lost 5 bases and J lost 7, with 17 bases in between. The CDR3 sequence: CASSPDGSLGTQYF. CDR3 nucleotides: TGTGCCAGCAGCCCGGACGGGAGTCTTGGGACCCAGTACTTC.

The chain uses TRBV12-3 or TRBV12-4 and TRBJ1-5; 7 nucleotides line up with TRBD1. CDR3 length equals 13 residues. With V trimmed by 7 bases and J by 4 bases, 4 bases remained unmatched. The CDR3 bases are TGTGCCAGCACGGGACAGTTAAATCAGCCCCAGCATTTT. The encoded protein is CASTGQLNQPQHF.

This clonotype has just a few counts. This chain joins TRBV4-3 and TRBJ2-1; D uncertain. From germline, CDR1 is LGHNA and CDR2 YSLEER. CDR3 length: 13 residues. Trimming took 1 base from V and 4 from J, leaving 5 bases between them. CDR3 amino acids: CASSQGIYNEQFF. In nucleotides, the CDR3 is TGCGCCAGCAGCCAAGGTATTTACAATGAGCAGTTCTTC.

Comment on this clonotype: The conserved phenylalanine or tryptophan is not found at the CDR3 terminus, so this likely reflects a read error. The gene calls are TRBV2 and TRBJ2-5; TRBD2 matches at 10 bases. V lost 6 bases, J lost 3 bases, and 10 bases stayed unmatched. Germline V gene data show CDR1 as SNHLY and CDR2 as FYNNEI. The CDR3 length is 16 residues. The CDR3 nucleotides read TGTGCCAGCAGCGTATTGAGCGGGGGGGCCGAAGAGACCCAGTACTCC. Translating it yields CASSVLSGGAEETQYS.

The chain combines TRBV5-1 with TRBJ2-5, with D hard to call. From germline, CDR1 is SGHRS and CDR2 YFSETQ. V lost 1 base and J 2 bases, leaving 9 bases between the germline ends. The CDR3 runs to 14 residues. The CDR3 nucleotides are TGCGCCAGCAGCTTGCCAGAGCAACAAGAGACCCAGTACTTC. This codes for CASSLPEQQETQYF.

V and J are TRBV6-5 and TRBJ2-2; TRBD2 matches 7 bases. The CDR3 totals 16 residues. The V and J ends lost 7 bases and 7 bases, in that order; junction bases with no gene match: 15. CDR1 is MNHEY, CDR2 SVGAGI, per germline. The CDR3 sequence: CASTSGGGVVDGELFF. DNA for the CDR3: TGTGCCAGCACCTCTGGGGGGGGGGTCGTCGACGGGGAGCTGTTTTTT.

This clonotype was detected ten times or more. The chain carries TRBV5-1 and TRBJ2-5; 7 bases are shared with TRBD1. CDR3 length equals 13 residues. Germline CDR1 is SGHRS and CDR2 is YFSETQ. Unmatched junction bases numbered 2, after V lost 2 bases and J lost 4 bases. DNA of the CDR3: TGCGCCAGCAGCTTCCCAGGGGGAGAGACCCAGTACTTC. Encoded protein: CASSFPGGETQYF.

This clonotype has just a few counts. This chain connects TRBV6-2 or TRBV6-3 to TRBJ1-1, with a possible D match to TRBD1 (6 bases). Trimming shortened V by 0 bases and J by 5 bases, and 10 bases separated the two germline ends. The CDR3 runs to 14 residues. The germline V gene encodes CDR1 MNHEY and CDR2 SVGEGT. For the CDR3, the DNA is TGTGCCAGCAGTTACTCGCAGGGGATAACTGAAGCTTTCTTT. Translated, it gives CASSYSQGITEAFF.

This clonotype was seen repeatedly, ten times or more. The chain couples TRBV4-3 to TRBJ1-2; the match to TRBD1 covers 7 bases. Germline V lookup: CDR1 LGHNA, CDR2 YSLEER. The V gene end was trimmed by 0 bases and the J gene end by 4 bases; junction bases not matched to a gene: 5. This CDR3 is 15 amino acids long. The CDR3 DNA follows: TGCGCCAGCAGCCAAGACGGCAGGGGGATCTATGGCTACACCTTC. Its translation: CASSQDGRGIYGYTF.

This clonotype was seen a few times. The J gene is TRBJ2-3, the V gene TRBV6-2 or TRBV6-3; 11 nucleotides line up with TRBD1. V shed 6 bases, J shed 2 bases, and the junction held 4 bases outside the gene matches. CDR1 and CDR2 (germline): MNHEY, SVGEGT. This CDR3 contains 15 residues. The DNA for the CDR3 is TGTGCCAGCAGCGGACAGGGGGCGGTCACAGATACGCAGTATTTT. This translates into CASSGQGAVTDTQYF.

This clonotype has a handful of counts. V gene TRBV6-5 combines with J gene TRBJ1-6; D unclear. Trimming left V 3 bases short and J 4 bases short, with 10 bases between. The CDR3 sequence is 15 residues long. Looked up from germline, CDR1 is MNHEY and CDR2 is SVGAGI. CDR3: CASSYAAAYNSPLHF. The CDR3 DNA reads TGTGCCAGCAGTTATGCAGCGGCTTATAATTCACCCCTCCACTTT.

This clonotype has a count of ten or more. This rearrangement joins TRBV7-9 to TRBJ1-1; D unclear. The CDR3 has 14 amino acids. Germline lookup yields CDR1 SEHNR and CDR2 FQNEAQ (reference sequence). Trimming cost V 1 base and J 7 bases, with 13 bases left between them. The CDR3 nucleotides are TGTGCCAGCAGCTTAGTGGTCGGTGGGCTTGAAGCTTTCTTT. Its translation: CASSLVVGGLEAFF. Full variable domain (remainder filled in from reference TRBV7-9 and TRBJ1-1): DTGVSQNPRHKITKRGQNVTFRCDPISEHNRLYWYRQTLGQGPEFLTYFQNEAQLEKSRLLSDRFSAERPKGSFSTLEIQRTEQGDSAMYLCASSLVVGGLEAFFGQGTRLTVV.

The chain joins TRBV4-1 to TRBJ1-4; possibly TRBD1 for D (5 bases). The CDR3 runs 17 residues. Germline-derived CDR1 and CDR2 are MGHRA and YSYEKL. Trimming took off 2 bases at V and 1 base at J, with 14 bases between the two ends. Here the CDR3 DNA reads TGCGCCAGCAGCCAACTGGGGGGGTCTCGAACTAATGAAAAACTGTTTTTT. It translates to CASSQLGGSRTNEKLFF.

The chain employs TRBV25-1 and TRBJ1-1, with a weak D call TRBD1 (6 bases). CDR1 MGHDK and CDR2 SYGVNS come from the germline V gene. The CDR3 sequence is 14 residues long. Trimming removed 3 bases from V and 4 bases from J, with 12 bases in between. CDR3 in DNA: TGTGCCAGCAGTGACAAGTTAGGGGGCACTGAAGCTTTCTTT. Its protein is CASSDKLGGTEAFF.

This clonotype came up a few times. Here the CDR3 DNA reads TGTGCCAGCTCACCTCAACAGAGCTCCTATAATTCACCCCTCCACTTT. This translates into CASSPQQSSYNSPLHF. The chain employs TRBV18 and TRBJ1-6, with D unclear. The CDR3 is 16 residues long. Trimming shortened V by 3 bases and J by 0 bases, and 9 bases separated the two germline ends. Germline V gives CDR1 KGHSH, CDR2 LQKENI.

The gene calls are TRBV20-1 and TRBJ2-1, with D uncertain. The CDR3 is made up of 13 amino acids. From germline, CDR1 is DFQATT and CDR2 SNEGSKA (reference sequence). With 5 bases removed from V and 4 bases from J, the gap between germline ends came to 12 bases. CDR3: CSAPGPKYNEQFF. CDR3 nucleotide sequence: TGCAGTGCTCCGGGTCCGAAATACAATGAGCAGTTCTTC.

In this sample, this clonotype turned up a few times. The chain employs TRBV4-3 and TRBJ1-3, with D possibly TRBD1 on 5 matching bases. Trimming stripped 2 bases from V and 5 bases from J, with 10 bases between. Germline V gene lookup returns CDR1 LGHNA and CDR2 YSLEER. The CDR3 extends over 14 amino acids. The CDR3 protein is CASSQRQSRNTIYF. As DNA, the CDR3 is TGCGCCAGCAGCCAAAGACAGAGCAGAAACACCATATATTTT.

For the CDR3, the DNA is TGTGCCAGCAGCTTAGGGACAGCGTATAGCAATCAGCCCCAGCATTTT. As protein: CASSLGTAYSNQPQHF. V usage is TRBV7-2 and J usage is TRBJ1-5; D is possibly TRBD1 (6 bases). The CDR3 contains 16 residues. The germline V gene encodes CDR1 SGHTA and CDR2 FQGNSA. The V end was cut by 1 base, the J end by 0 bases, with 10 bases between.

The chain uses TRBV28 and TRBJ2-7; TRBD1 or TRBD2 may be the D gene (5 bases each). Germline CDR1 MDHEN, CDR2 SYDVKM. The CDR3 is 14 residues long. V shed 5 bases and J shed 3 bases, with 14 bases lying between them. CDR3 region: CASSHWDAYYEQYV. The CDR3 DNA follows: TGTGCCAGCAGTCACTGGGACGCCTACTACGAGCAGTACGTC.